This T cell receptor (beta chain) was recovered during a study of blood T cell repertoires in COVID-19. Whole-study context: There were acute and convalescent COVID-19 samples, and they came from the United States, Italy and Spain. T cells, B-cell-depleted T cells, or PBMCs supplied cDNA or gDNA.

The CDR3 has 13 residues. CDR1 is SGDLS and CDR2 is YYNGEE in the germline V gene. Per the study methods: How many nucleated cells were present was estimated from reference gene primer amplification. TCRdb's table, derived via immunoSEQ multiplex PCR, lists solely in-frame clones and lacks some. V and J calls and clone size are given by that table; D and trimming were obtained from the DNA. The sample shows 270,000 or so clones, under 90% of them seen only once. Points on this clone: Since a much larger clone is just one base distant, this may be a read error.

This sequence originates from a woman in her 50s who had recovered from COVID-19. The chain combines TRBV9 with TRBJ2-2; D possibly corresponds to TRBD2 (6 bases). The sequencing sample was made of peripheral blood. CDR3 protein: CASSVRRGGQLFF. CDR3 DNA sequence: TGTGCCAGCAGCGTGAGGAGGGGCGGGCAGCTGTTTTTT.